This TCR beta chain was sequenced in a study of cytomegalovirus exposure and HLA in healthy donors. Findings of the study overall: HLA restriction was apparent for most CMV-associated TCR beta chains in a later analysis. In an earlier analysis, productive rearrangement rates for most beta V segments clustered near 87% or 30%. In a later analysis, HLA-associated TCR beta chains were more clonally expanded than equally common others.

The primer mix had 60 Vbeta and 13 Jbeta primers. Method: immunoSEQ multiplex PCR; TCRdb's copy keeps in-frame clones and lacks some. The table includes just over 150,000 clones, approximately 86% detected once. Trimming left V 6 bases short and J 0 bases short, with 11 bases between. Germline CDR1 and CDR2: MNHEY and SMNVEV (reference sequence). The CDR3 sequence is 15 residues long. On this clone: Antigen: not known.

This rearrangement joins TRBV27 to TRBJ2-2; D perhaps matches TRBD2 (6 bases). This TCR derives from a woman aged 18-35 years in good health and CMV-seronegative. Sequenced input: PBMCs. The CDR3 spells CASSERAANTGELFF. For the CDR3, the DNA is TGTGCCAGCAGCGAGCGGGCAGCGAACACCGGGGAGCTGTTTTTT.